This T cell receptor (beta chain) was found in a study of shared clonotypes between healthy human individuals. Using immunoSEQ multiplex PCR, the repertoire was profiled, and TCRdb retains in-frame clones only, with some absent. In the table there are about a million clones, 60% to 85% of which are singletons. Findings and limits, study-wide: Clonotypes shared by all four sorted-subset donors had higher generation probabilities than non-shared clonotypes.

Comment on this clone: What it recognizes is unknown.

From germline, CDR1 is SGHRS and CDR2 YFSETQ. Deletions cut 4 bases from V and 4 bases from J, with 11 bases between. The length of the CDR3 is 13 residues. The receptor was isolated from a man younger than 35 in good health. Some clones in this sample may be carry-over from other donors' samples. The genes are TRBV5-1 and TRBJ2-5; possibly TRBD1 for D (6 bases). The sample comprised memory CD4+ T cells from PBMCs. Subset specified: CD45RA-negative fraction. In nucleotides, the CDR3 is TGCGCCAGCAGCCCCGACAGGAGAGAGACCCAGTACTTC. Protein: CASSPDRRETQYF.